This passage covers 21 T cell receptor beta chains from one sample sequenced in a study. Tregs were sorted as CD4+CD25+CD127-/low cells. One entry per CDR3 protein, called by TCRdb with MiXCR from the 5' RACE reads. The table includes approximately 10,000 distinct CDR3 sequences, 20% to 30% detected once. The sequencing input was Tregs sorted from blood. The receptors stem from a female donor with breast cancer.

The chain couples TRBV6-9 to TRBJ2-3; unclear D gene. Trimming removed 1 base at V and 2 bases at J, with 10 bases between. The CDR3 is 15 amino acids. The germline V gene encodes CDR1 MNHGY and CDR2 SVAAGI. The CDR3: CASSYWYYNTDTQYF. CDR3 nucleotides: TGTGCCAGCAGTTATTGGTATTATAACACAGATACGCAGTATTTT.

This clonotype was seen repeatedly, ten times or more. The chain has TRBV7-6 and TRBJ2-1; 9 bases agree with TRBD1. Germline CDR1 is SGHVS and CDR2 is FNYEAQ. With 5 bases clipped from V and 7 bases from J, the junction kept 6 bases outside the gene matches. This CDR3 is built from 14 residues. CDR3 DNA sequence: TGTGCCAGCAGCCTAGGACAGGGGACTAATGAGCAGTTCTTC. As protein: CASSLGQGTNEQFF.

By share, this clonotype ranks as medium-sized. The chain links TRBV7-3 to TRBJ2-1, with 7 bases fitting TRBD2. The J segment lost 6 bases and the V segment lost 1 base, leaving 6 bases of the junction unmatched. Germline lookup yields CDR1 SGHTA and CDR2 FQGTGA. The length of the CDR3 is 15 residues. The CDR3 DNA follows: TGTGCCAGCAGCTTAATGGGGGGGACTGGCAATGAGCAGTTCTTC. It translates to CASSLMGGTGNEQFF. Filled out from reference TRBV7-3 and TRBJ2-1, the complete variable domain reads GAGVSQTPSNKVTEKGKYVELRCDPISGHTALYWYRQSLGQGPEFLIYFQGTGAADDSGLPNDRFFAVRPEGSVSTLKIQRTERGDSAVYLCASSLMGGTGNEQFFGPGTRLTVL.

This clonotype has at least ten counts. This chain uses TRBV7-3 with TRBJ2-1; D may be TRBD1 or TRBD2 (6 bases each). This CDR3 has 13 amino acids. Trimming pared 0 bases from V and 8 bases from J, leaving 8 bases between. Germline values: CDR1 SGHTA, CDR2 FQGTGA. CDR3 sequence: CASSLTGGHEQFF. The CDR3 DNA is TGTGCCAGCAGCTTAACGGGGGGCCATGAGCAGTTCTTC.

The V gene is TRBV4-1, the J gene TRBJ1-2; TRBD1 is a possible D gene (5 bases). Trimming removed 0 bases at V and 3 bases at J, with 11 bases between. CDR1 MGHRA and CDR2 YSYEKL come from the germline V gene. The CDR3 runs 15 residues. CDR3 DNA sequence: TGCGCCAGCAGCCAAGATCCGGGGACCCACTATGGCTACACCTTC. This sequence encodes CASSQDPGTHYGYTF.

This clonotype was recorded many times. The chain has TRBV30 and TRBJ1-6; tentatively, D is TRBD1 (6 bases). V lost 0 bases and J lost 7, with 10 bases in between. The CDR3 is 14 residues long. Germline V gene sequence: CDR1 GTSNPN, CDR2 SVGIG (reference sequence). Here the CDR3 DNA reads TGTGCCTGGAGTGTTTTGCAGGGGAATTCACCCCTCCACTTT. This codes for CAWSVLQGNSPLHF.

The chain has TRBV9 and TRBJ2-7; D unclear. The germline V gene encodes CDR1 SGDLS and CDR2 YYNGEE. Trimming removed 0 bases from V and 9 bases from J, with 16 bases in between. The length of the CDR3 is 14 residues. The CDR3 DNA reads TGTGCCAGCAGCGTAGGAGAGGCCCCTACGGGGCAGTACTTC. It codes for CASSVGEAPTGQYF.

V is TRBV20-1 and J is TRBJ1-1; D remains ambiguous. From germline, CDR1 is DFQATT and CDR2 SNEGSKA (reference sequence). With 6 bases removed from V and 1 base from J, the gap between germline ends came to 6 bases. This CDR3 spans 11 amino acids. The CDR3 DNA is TGCAGTGCCTCGGGGAACACTGAAGCTTTCTTT. It is translated as CSASGNTEAFF.

The chain couples TRBV3-1 to TRBJ2-3, with a tentative D call TRBD1 (5 bases). Trimming shortened V by 2 bases and J by 0 bases, and 12 bases separated the two germline ends. This CDR3 comprises 16 residues. Per germline, CDR1 LGHDT and CDR2 YNNKEL (reference sequence). The CDR3 DNA sequence: TGTGCCAGCAGCCAAACAGGCTGGGCTAGCACAGATACGCAGTATTTT. Its translation: CASSQTGWASTDTQYF.

Concerning this clonotype: An end of the junction differs from the germline gene, which may be a read error. The chain carries TRBV7-9 and TRBJ2-1; TRBD2 matches at 10 bases. There are 15 residues in the CDR3. CDR1 is SEHNR, CDR2 FQNEAQ, per germline (reference sequence). The CDR3 bases are TGTGCCAACAGCACCACTAGCGGGACCGACAATGGGCAGTTCTTC. Protein product: CANSTTSGTDNGQFF.

The rearrangement links TRBV5-6 to TRBJ2-2; 8 bases align to TRBD2. CDR1 and CDR2 (germline): SGHDT, YYEEEE. The CDR3 sequence is 18 residues long. Unmatched junction bases numbered 17, after V lost 0 bases and J lost 10 bases. The CDR3 loop is CASSLGPGQRENAEELFF. The DNA of the CDR3 is TGTGCCAGCAGCTTGGGCCCCGGCCAGCGGGAGAACGCCGAGGAGCTGTTTTTT.

This clonotype was recorded at least ten times. The genes are TRBV19 and TRBJ2-7; 7 bases align to TRBD1. There are 13 residues in the CDR3. The V gene's germline CDR1 is LNHDA and CDR2 SQIVND (reference sequence). With V trimmed by 4 bases and J by 4 bases, 4 bases remained unmatched. As DNA, the CDR3 is TGTGCCAGTAGTACCGGGACAGTTTACGAGCAGTACTTC. This codes for CASSTGTVYEQYF.

This clonotype ranks as medium-sized. The rearrangement joins TRBV5-1 to TRBJ1-1; no firm D call. Deletions cut 1 base from V and 1 base from J, with 17 bases between. Germline loops: CDR1 SGHRS, CDR2 YFSETQ. The CDR3 has 17 amino acids. CDR3 residues: CASSLWERLSGNTEAFF. The CDR3 DNA reads as TGCGCCAGCAGCTTGTGGGAGAGACTCAGCGGGAACACTGAAGCTTTCTTT.

In its sample, this clonotype was seen a few times. A junction boundary mismatches the germline segment, possibly from a read error. V gene TRBV5-6 combines with J gene TRBJ1-3; D is possibly TRBD1 (5 bases). In germline, CDR1 is SGHDT, CDR2 YYEEEE. The CDR3 runs 14 residues. Here the CDR3 DNA reads TGTGCCAGCAGCTTTTCAGGGTCTGAAAACACCATATATTTT. Encoded protein: CASSFSGSENTIYF.

This rearrangement joins TRBV20-1 to TRBJ2-1; D is possibly TRBD1 (5 bases). CDR1 and CDR2 from the germline V gene are DFQATT and SNEGSKA (reference sequence). The CDR3 length is 15 residues. V lost 3 bases and J lost 0, with 12 bases in between. The CDR3 loop reads CSASQLDSSYNEQFF. DNA for the CDR3: TGCAGTGCTAGCCAGCTAGACAGCTCCTACAATGAGCAGTTCTTC.

This clonotype was counted between two and nine times. This rearrangement joins TRBV2 to TRBJ2-2, with 8 bases that match TRBD1. Germline V gene sequence: CDR1 SNHLY, CDR2 FYNNEI. The CDR3 spans 14 residues. With V trimmed by 10 bases and J by 0 bases, 4 bases remained unmatched. CDR3 sequence (DNA): TGTGCCACGAGGACAGGGTCGAACACCGGGGAGCTGTTTTTT. This encodes CATRTGSNTGELFF. Full variable domain (rest looked up from reference TRBV2 and TRBJ2-2): EPEVTQTPSHQVTQMGQEVILRCVPISNHLYFYWYRQILGQKVEFLVSFYNNEISEKSEIFDDQFSVERPDGSNFTLKIRSTKLEDSAMYFCATRTGSNTGELFFGEGSRLTVL.

Ten or more counts support this clonotype. The CDR3 nucleotides read TGCGCCAGCAGCTTGGCCGAGGAGCTGTTTTTT. It yields the protein CASSLAEELFF. This sequence joins TRBV5-1 and TRBJ2-2; D not resolved. Germline loops: CDR1 SGHRS, CDR2 YFSETQ. Trimming took 0 bases from V and 10 from J, leaving 4 bases between them. CDR3 size: 11 residues.

By share of the sample, this clonotype is medium-sized. The chain is built from TRBV24-1 and TRBJ2-7, with D uncertain. The V end was cut by 5 bases, the J end by 3 bases, with 4 bases between. The CDR3 runs 11 residues. Germline CDR1 is KGHDR and CDR2 is SFDVKD. The CDR3 here is CATSAGYEQYF. DNA for the CDR3: TGTGCCACCAGTGCCGGCTACGAGCAGTACTTC.

This clonotype has ten or more counts. The chain combines TRBV25-1 with TRBJ2-1; D gene ambiguous. This CDR3 has 13 amino acids. CDR1 and CDR2 (germline): MGHDK, SYGVNS. V was trimmed by 6 bases and J by 4 bases, leaving 10 bases between them. For the CDR3, the DNA is TGTGCCAGCAGCTCTCTAGATTACAATGAGCAGTTCTTC. Translating gives CASSSLDYNEQFF.

In this sample, this clonotype is medium-sized. The chain is built from TRBV7-3 and TRBJ2-1, with D hard to call. V was pared by 3 bases and J by 5 bases, with 8 bases between. Germline V gives CDR1 SGHTA, CDR2 FQGTGA. The CDR3 runs to 13 residues. CDR3 sequence (DNA): TGTGCCAGCAGCTTTTTTCCAGACAATGAGCAGTTCTTC. This codes for CASSFFPDNEQFF.

This clonotype showed up many times. The CDR3 loop is CASSDPQGVLPGTEAFF. CDR3 in DNA: TGTGCCAGCAGCGACCCTCAGGGGGTGTTGCCGGGCACTGAAGCTTTCTTT. The genes are TRBV11-2 and TRBJ1-1; 7 bases agree with TRBD1. The germline V gene has CDR1 SGHAT and CDR2 FQNNGV. The CDR3 runs to 17 residues. V dropped 5 bases and J dropped 4; count of bases not matched to a gene: 16.